The 30 T cell receptor beta chains reported below all come from one sample, sequenced in a study of T cell responses to AZD1222 COVID-19 vaccine. Using immunoSEQ multiplex PCR, the repertoire was profiled, and TCRdb retains in-frame clones only, with some absent. Of approximately 270,000 clones in the sample, roughly 93% are singletons; the top ten hold around 0.5%. Sequencing was performed on peripheral blood, taken 28 days after the second AZD1222 dose. These receptors came from an adult who received the AZD1222 COVID-19 vaccine.

The chain joins TRBV28 to TRBJ1-5; possibly TRBD1 for D (5 bases). The CDR3 spans 12 residues. Germline CDR1 MDHEN, CDR2 SYDVKM. Trimming took off 10 bases at V and 4 bases at J, with 11 bases between the two ends. CDR3 sequence reads: CATRGGNQPQHF. CDR3 DNA: TGTGCCACCCGGGGGGGAAATCAGCCCCAGCATTTT.

J is TRBJ2-4 and V is TRBV6-1, with a weak D call TRBD2 (6 bases). V was pared by 0 bases and J by 9 bases, with 15 bases between. This CDR3 is 15 amino acids long. From germline, CDR1 is MNHNS and CDR2 SASEGT. For the CDR3, the DNA is TGTGCCAGCAGTGAAGCTCGGGGGTCGGGAACCATTCAGTACTTC. This gives the protein CASSEARGSGTIQYF.

This clone was detected only once. The chain employs TRBV6-5 and TRBJ1-2; a weak D match, TRBD1 (6 bases). This CDR3 comprises 13 residues. The germline V gene encodes CDR1 MNHEY and CDR2 SVGAGI. The V and J ends lost 5 bases and 8 bases respectively, with 15 bases between them. The CDR3 coding sequence is TGTGCCAGCAGTCCCGGACAGTGGCGAGGCTACACCTTC. This sequence encodes CASSPGQWRGYTF.

The chain combines TRBV3-1 (or the pseudogene TRBV3-2) with TRBJ1-6, with D possibly being TRBD1 (5 bases). With 2 bases removed from V and 7 bases from J, the gap between germline ends came to 12 bases. The CDR3 covers 15 residues. Germline-derived CDR1 and CDR2 are LGHDT and YNNKEL (reference sequence). CDR3 residues: CASSQQGTGNSPLHF. CDR3 DNA sequence: TGTGCCAGCAGCCAACAGGGAACTGGAAATTCACCCCTCCACTTT.

This clone has a handful of counts. J is TRBJ2-3 and V is TRBV15; D possibly corresponds to TRBD1 (6 bases). The CDR3 is 15 residues long. Trimming pared 5 bases from V and 5 bases from J, leaving 17 bases between. Germline loops: CDR1 LNHNV, CDR2 YYDKDF (reference sequence). In nucleotides, the CDR3 is TGTGCCACCAGCGGATGGGCAGGGGCAGGAGATACGCAGTATTTT. This codes for CATSGWAGAGDTQYF.

This rearrangement joins TRBV28 to TRBJ2-7; D might be TRBD2 (6 bases). Germline CDR1 reads MDHEN; CDR2 reads SYDVKM. The CDR3 sequence is 15 residues long. The V end lost 6 bases, the J end lost 2 bases, and 17 bases lay between the germline ends. The CDR3 spells CASSRWSGAAYEQYF. As DNA, the CDR3 is TGTGCCAGCAGCCGTTGGTCGGGAGCCGCCTACGAGCAGTACTTC.

This sequence joins TRBV5-6 and TRBJ1-6; unclear D gene. Deletions cut 0 bases from V and 5 bases from J, with 3 bases between. Germline CDR1 is SGHDT and CDR2 is YYEEEE. There are 13 residues in the CDR3. The CDR3 bases are TGTGCCAGCAGCTTGGCGGATAATTCACCCCTCCACTTT. Translating gives CASSLADNSPLHF.

This chain connects TRBV7-3 to TRBJ1-2; 9 positions agree with TRBD1. CDR1 SGHTA and CDR2 FQGTGA come from the germline V gene. The CDR3 covers 17 residues. The V and J ends lost 1 base and 8 bases, in that order; junction bases with no gene match: 14. The CDR3 region has the DNA TGTGCCAGCAGCTTAAGAGATGGGACAGGGTTAGTGAGGGGCTACACCTTC. Protein sequence: CASSLRDGTGLVRGYTF.

CDR3 amino acids: CASSQGGQGSETQYF. CDR3 nucleotide sequence: TGTGCCAGCAGCCAAGGTGGGCAGGGCAGTGAGACCCAGTACTTC. The chain uses TRBV3-1 (or the pseudogene TRBV3-2) and TRBJ2-5, with D maybe TRBD1 (5 bases). The germline V gene has CDR1 LGHDT and CDR2 YNNKEL (reference sequence). The CDR3 has 15 amino acids. The V and J ends lost 1 base and 5 bases respectively, with 14 bases between them.

This clone was seen a single time. The V and J genes are TRBV27 and TRBJ2-1; no clear D. The ends were cut back, 0 bases at V and 1 base at J, with 10 bases in the middle. The CDR3 consists of 16 residues. The germline CDR1 and CDR2 sequences are MNHEY and SMNVEV (reference sequence). Written as DNA, the CDR3 is TGTGCCAGCAGTTTATCTTGGGGTTTGTCCTACAATGAGCAGTTCTTC. It translates to CASSLSWGLSYNEQFF.

In nucleotides, the CDR3 is TGTGCCAGCAGCCTATCAACCCGACGGAACGAGCAGTACTTC. Residues: CASSLSTRRNEQYF. The chain uses TRBV3-1 (or the pseudogene TRBV3-2) and TRBJ2-7, with D unclear. The germline gives CDR1 LGHDT, CDR2 YNNKEL (reference sequence). The CDR3 extends over 14 amino acids. Trimming took off 4 bases at V and 5 bases at J, with 15 bases between the two ends.

This chain links TRBV5-1 with TRBJ2-3; D is unresolved. Trimming left V 5 bases short and J 4 bases short, with 14 bases between. The CDR3 totals 14 residues. Germline assignment: CDR1 SGHRS and CDR2 YFSETQ. The CDR3 DNA sequence: TGCGCCAGCAGTGAGATCGGGTTTGCAGATACGCAGTATTTT. Its protein is CASSEIGFADTQYF.

The chain employs TRBV7-2 and TRBJ2-2; TRBD1 is a possible D gene (5 bases). The germline CDR1 and CDR2 sequences are SGHTA and FQGNSA. The CDR3 totals 15 residues. Trimming removed 5 bases from V and 4 bases from J, with 14 bases in between. The CDR3, as DNA: TGTGCCAGCAGCCTTGGGGCAGGCTTCACCGGGGAGCTGTTTTTT. Amino acid sequence: CASSLGAGFTGELFF.

Concerning this clone: Other DNA sequences from this sample encode an identical CDR3 as well. This chain joins TRBV2 and TRBJ1-1; D is unclear. Germline loops: CDR1 SNHLY, CDR2 FYNNEI. The CDR3 has 13 residues. The ends were cut back, 5 bases at V and 1 base at J, with 8 bases in the middle. The CDR3 loop is CASSSGGNTEAFF. In nucleotides, the CDR3 is TGTGCCAGCAGTTCAGGAGGGAACACTGAAGCTTTCTTT.

The V call is TRBV4-1, the J call TRBJ1-1, with TRBD1 as a possible D gene (6 bases). The germline V and J ends were trimmed by 4 bases and 1 base, with 13 bases remaining between them. Germline loops: CDR1 MGHRA, CDR2 YSYEKL. The CDR3 has 15 residues. The CDR3 is CASSRWEGGNTEAFF. CDR3 DNA: TGCGCCAGCAGCCGCTGGGAGGGGGGGAACACTGAAGCTTTCTTT.

The chain carries TRBV5-1 and TRBJ2-1; no clear D. Trimming shortened V by 3 bases and J by 5 bases, and 3 bases separated the two germline ends. The CDR3 is 11 residues long. Germline V lookup: CDR1 SGHRS, CDR2 YFSETQ. The CDR3 sequence: CASSWDNEQFF. The CDR3 DNA sequence: TGCGCCAGCAGCTGGGACAATGAGCAGTTCTTC.

The V and J genes are TRBV28 and TRBJ1-6, with a tentative D call TRBD1 (6 bases). The ends were cut back, 5 bases at V and 7 bases at J, with 15 bases in the middle. CDR3 length: 15 amino acids. Germline V gene sequence: CDR1 MDHEN, CDR2 SYDVKM. CDR3 amino acids: CASSPPNRDNSPLHF. Here the CDR3 DNA reads TGTGCCAGCAGTCCCCCCAACAGGGACAATTCACCCCTCCACTTT.

The chain combines TRBV5-1 with TRBJ2-1; 9 bases are a match to TRBD2. The V and J ends lost 2 bases and 6 bases, in that order; junction bases with no gene match: 3. There are 14 residues in the CDR3. The germline V gene has CDR1 SGHRS and CDR2 YFSETQ. The CDR3 DNA reads TGCGCCAGCAGCTTTAGCGGGAGCGCCAATGAGCAGTTCTTC. Protein sequence: CASSFSGSANEQFF.

The chain combines TRBV6-1 with TRBJ2-7; D gene uncertain. V was clipped by 2 bases and J by 4 bases, with 3 bases between them. This CDR3 is built from 11 residues. Germline V gene data show CDR1 as MNHNS and CDR2 as SASEGT. The CDR3 DNA reads as TGTGCCAGCAGTGAAAGGTACGAGCAGTACTTC. Its protein is CASSERYEQYF.

On this clone itself: The sample carries other DNA sequences with the same CDR3. This chain uses TRBV9 with TRBJ2-3; D uncertain. CDR3 length equals 12 residues. Trimming removed 0 bases at V and 5 bases at J, with 4 bases between. The germline gives CDR1 SGDLS, CDR2 YYNGEE. CDR3 nucleotides: TGTGCCAGCAGCGTAGGGGGAGATACGCAGTATTTT. This translates into CASSVGGDTQYF.

This clone came up a few times. The chain employs TRBV2 and TRBJ2-4, with D perhaps matching TRBD2 (5 bases). The V and J ends lost 7 bases and 3 bases respectively, with 25 bases between them. The germline V gene encodes CDR1 SNHLY and CDR2 FYNNEI. This CDR3 is built from 18 residues. Here the CDR3 DNA reads TGTGCCAGCAACGAACATCCCGGGGTACGGGAAAGCAAAAACATTCAGTACTTC. Its protein product is CASNEHPGVRESKNIQYF.

The genes are TRBV6-5 and TRBJ1-2; 9 bases map to TRBD1. CDR1 and CDR2 (germline): MNHEY, SVGAGI. Trimming removed 6 bases from V and 8 bases from J; junction bases left unmatched: 10. There are 14 residues in the CDR3. The CDR3 DNA follows: TGTGCCAGCAGCCAAAACAGGGACAGGGAGGGCTACACCTTC. Protein: CASSQNRDREGYTF.

CDR3 sequence reads: CASRPKDSPLHF. Written as DNA, the CDR3 is TGTGCCAGCAGGCCAAAGGATTCACCCCTCCACTTT. V gene TRBV6-5 combines with J gene TRBJ1-6, with D unresolved. Germline loops: CDR1 MNHEY, CDR2 SVGAGI. Between the trimmed V and J ends, which lost 6 bases and 8 bases, there was a span of 8 bases. This CDR3 is built from 12 residues.

J is TRBJ1-4 and V is TRBV7-9, with unresolved D. CDR3 length: 13 amino acids. Germline CDR1 and CDR2: SEHNR and FQNEAQ (reference sequence). Trimming took off 1 base at V and 8 bases at J, with 8 bases between the two ends. CDR3 sequence reads: CASSLGVGEKLFF. DNA for the CDR3: TGTGCCAGCAGCTTAGGGGTAGGGGAAAAACTGTTTTTT.

The chain has TRBV7-6 and TRBJ1-3; D possibly corresponds to TRBD1 (6 bases). CDR3 length: 16 residues. The V end lost 4 bases, the J end lost 0 bases, and 13 bases lay between the germline ends. Germline lookup yields CDR1 SGHVS and CDR2 FNYEAQ. In nucleotides, the CDR3 is TGTGCCAGCAGCTCAGACAGGTCGAGCTCTGGAAACACCATATATTTT. It encodes CASSSDRSSSGNTIYF.

V gene TRBV27 combines with J gene TRBJ1-6; D is possibly TRBD1 (6 bases). V was shortened by 4 bases and J by 7 bases, with 11 bases between the two germline ends. The CDR3 contains 14 residues. Per the germline V gene, CDR1 is MNHEY and CDR2 is SMNVEV (reference sequence). DNA of the CDR3: TGTGCCAGCAGTTCGGGACATCAGAATTCACCCCTCCACTTT. Its protein is CASSSGHQNSPLHF.

This clone came up once. The chain has TRBV14 and TRBJ1-5; D unclear. Trimming stripped 4 bases from V and 0 bases from J, with 10 bases between. CDR1 and CDR2 from the germline V gene are SGHDN and FVKESK. There are 15 residues in the CDR3. CDR3 bases: TGTGCCAGCAGCCCAGTCGCCTATAGCAATCAGCCCCAGCATTTT. It is translated as CASSPVAYSNQPQHF.

The rearrangement uses TRBV10-3 and TRBJ1-4, with TRBD1 matching 9 bases. The CDR3 has 14 amino acids. V was pared by 4 bases and J by 8 bases, with 5 bases of the junction left unmatched. Germline loops: CDR1 ENHRY, CDR2 SYGVKD. DNA for the CDR3: TGTGCCATCAGTGCTGGACAGGGGCGCGAAAAACTGTTTTTT. Translating gives CAISAGQGREKLFF.

This chain joins TRBV5-1 and TRBJ2-2; 11 nucleotides align to TRBD1. CDR1 is SGHRS, CDR2 YFSETQ, per germline. The CDR3 is made up of 17 amino acids. V lost 1 base, J lost 5 bases, and 7 bases stayed unmatched. CDR3 in amino acids: CASSLRTGGAGTGELFF. CDR3 sequence (DNA): TGCGCCAGCAGCTTGAGGACAGGGGGCGCAGGAACCGGGGAGCTGTTTTTT.

The chain recombines TRBV5-1 with TRBJ2-7; the D is unclear. This CDR3 contains 14 residues. V shed 4 bases and J shed 3 bases, with 14 bases lying between them. In germline, CDR1 is SGHRS, CDR2 YFSETQ. The CDR3 sequence is CASSLSPSNYEQYF. The CDR3 DNA is TGCGCCAGCAGCCTCTCCCCAAGTAACTACGAGCAGTACTTC.